The 26 T cell receptor beta chains presented below share a single source sample, sequenced in a study of T-cell memory formation after mild COVID-19. TCRdb re-analysed the 5' RACE reads in MiXCR, keeping a single row per CDR3 protein. Here the sample spans 250,000 to 300,000 distinct CDR3 sequences, about 16% being singletons. The sequenced sample consisted of PBMCs or a T cell subset sorted from them (not recorded which). All receptors derive from a man aged 18 to 29 who had mild COVID-19 (a few samples of this study predate the infection). Cell type and time point are not known.

The chain couples TRBV5-6 to TRBJ1-5; no definite D call. Trimming stripped 4 bases from V and 3 bases from J, with 14 bases between. Germline V lookup: CDR1 SGHDT, CDR2 YYEEEE. The CDR3 is made up of 15 amino acids. Here the CDR3 DNA reads TGTGCCAGCAGCGCGGAGGGAGGATACAATCAGCCCCAGCATTTT. It is translated as CASSAEGGYNQPQHF.

This chain joins TRBV20-1 and TRBJ2-3, with TRBD2 matching over 12 bases. This CDR3 comprises 14 residues. CDR1 DFQATT and CDR2 SNEGSKA come from the germline V gene (reference sequence). The J segment lost 2 bases and the V segment lost 5 bases, leaving 2 bases of the junction unmatched. Here the CDR3 reads CSALAGGNTDTQYF. CDR3 DNA sequence: TGCAGTGCTCTAGCGGGGGGGAACACAGATACGCAGTATTTT.

The rearrangement uses TRBV29-1 and TRBJ2-3; D tentatively fits TRBD1 or TRBD2 (6 bases each). V was trimmed by 4 bases and J by 1 base, leaving 15 bases between them. Germline V gives CDR1 SQVTM, CDR2 ANQGSEA. The CDR3 consists of 15 residues. The DNA of the CDR3 is TGCAGCGTTGGGGCGTGGGGGGCTCGCACAGATACGCAGTATTTT. Amino acids: CSVGAWGARTDTQYF.

J is TRBJ2-3 and V is TRBV28; D is ambiguous. Germline V lookup: CDR1 MDHEN, CDR2 SYDVKM. The CDR3 runs 14 residues. V was clipped by 5 bases and J by 2 bases, with 11 bases between them. For the CDR3, the DNA is TGTGCCAGCAGTCCCCGGTCCCTCACAGATACGCAGTATTTT. Residues: CASSPRSLTDTQYF.

This clonotype was detected ten times or more. The chain uses TRBV4-2 and TRBJ2-1; TRBD2 agrees at 11 bases. With 0 bases clipped from V and 10 bases from J, the junction kept 8 bases outside the gene matches. The CDR3 is 16 amino acids. From germline, CDR1 is LGHNA and CDR2 YNFKEQ. In nucleotides, the CDR3 is TGTGCCAGCAGCCAAGAGGTAGCGGGGGGGCCCCGAGAGCAGTTCTTC. Amino acids: CASSQEVAGGPREQFF.

The chain carries TRBV4-1 and TRBJ2-1; 7 bases map to TRBD2. The V and J ends lost 3 bases and 4 bases, in that order; junction bases with no gene match: 9. Germline V gene sequence: CDR1 MGHRA, CDR2 YSYEKL. CDR3 length equals 16 residues. The CDR3 region has the DNA TGCGCCAGCAGCCACCCTTGGGGGGGAATATACAATGAGCAGTTCTTC. Its translation is CASSHPWGGIYNEQFF.

In this sample, this clonotype turned up a few times. DNA of the CDR3: TGTGCCAGCTCGCGTTCGAGTCCAGATACGCAGTATTTT. Protein: CASSRSSPDTQYF. The chain uses TRBV18 and TRBJ2-3; D is ambiguous. Germline V gene data show CDR1 as KGHSH and CDR2 as LQKENI. V was trimmed by 6 bases and J by 4 bases, leaving 11 bases between them. This CDR3 is 13 amino acids long.

The V gene is TRBV6-5, the J gene TRBJ1-2; no definite D call. Per germline, CDR1 MNHEY and CDR2 SVGAGI. Trimming shortened V by 5 bases and J by 2 bases, and 12 bases separated the two germline ends. The length of the CDR3 is 14 residues. Here the CDR3 DNA reads TGTGCCAGCAGTGCCCTGAGTGTCAACTATGGCTACACCTTC. Its protein product is CASSALSVNYGYTF.

The chain recombines TRBV12-3 or TRBV12-4 with TRBJ2-5; tentatively, D is TRBD1 or TRBD2 (5 bases each). The CDR3 sequence is 15 residues long. Trimming stripped 6 bases from V and 2 bases from J, with 16 bases between. CDR3 residues: CASRVGRRPQETQYF. CDR3 in DNA: TGTGCCAGCAGGGTGGGACGGCGTCCGCAAGAGACCCAGTACTTC.

This chain links TRBV11-2 with TRBJ2-3; D is undetermined. Germline CDR1 reads SGHAT; CDR2 reads FQNNGV. V was trimmed by 6 bases and J by 3 bases, leaving 16 bases between them. The CDR3 extends over 15 amino acids. For the CDR3, the DNA is TGTGCCAGCAGTCCTCACCGAGGTGGGACAGATACGCAGTATTTT. Translated: CASSPHRGGTDTQYF.

This clonotype was recorded at least ten times. V is TRBV4-3 and J is TRBJ2-1; D is unclear. This CDR3 is built from 14 residues. V lost 0 bases to trimming and J lost 10 bases, with 13 bases between them. Germline V gene data show CDR1 as LGHNA and CDR2 as YSLEER. The CDR3 DNA follows: TGCGCCAGCAGCCAAGATAAAGGCGCGGCCGAGCAGTTCTTC. This codes for CASSQDKGAAEQFF.

This clonotype was recorded a few times. V gene TRBV4-3 combines with J gene TRBJ1-4; 7 positions match TRBD1. Trimming cost V 1 base and J 8 bases; bases outside gene matches: 4. The CDR3 contains 14 residues. The germline V gene encodes CDR1 LGHNA and CDR2 YSLEER. The CDR3 nucleotides are TGCGCCAGCAGCCAAGGACAGGGAGAGGAAAAACTGTTTTTT. Encoded protein: CASSQGQGEEKLFF.

V gene TRBV7-6 combines with J gene TRBJ2-1; D gene unclear. The CDR3 is made up of 11 amino acids. The ends were cut back, 4 bases at V and 5 bases at J, with 3 bases in the middle. CDR1 is SGHVS, CDR2 FNYEAQ, per germline. In nucleotides, the CDR3 is TGTGCCAGCAGCTACCACAATGAGCAGTTCTTC. Translation gives CASSYHNEQFF.

This clonotype occurred a few times. The genes are TRBV4-2 and TRBJ1-1; weak D call: TRBD1 (5 bases). This CDR3 is 16 amino acids long. V gave up 0 bases and J gave up 4 bases, with 15 bases separating them. Germline V gene data show CDR1 as LGHNA and CDR2 as YNFKEQ. The CDR3 sequence: CASSQDLRGRSTEAFF. The DNA for the CDR3 is TGTGCCAGCAGCCAAGATCTGAGGGGCCGGTCCACTGAAGCTTTCTTT.

The rearrangement uses TRBV4-2 and TRBJ2-5; D possibly uses TRBD1 or TRBD2 (5 bases each). Per germline, CDR1 LGHNA and CDR2 YNFKEQ. CDR3 length: 14 amino acids. Trimming shortened V by 4 bases and J by 9 bases, and 18 bases separated the two germline ends. This chain's CDR3 is CASSPEGTQVAQYF. In DNA, the CDR3 is TGTGCCAGCAGCCCCGAGGGGACGCAGGTGGCCCAGTACTTC.

This chain joins TRBV6-2 or TRBV6-3 and TRBJ2-1, with D hard to call. CDR1 and CDR2 from the germline V gene are MNHEY and SVGEGT. Trimming stripped 4 bases from V and 6 bases from J, with 10 bases between. The length of the CDR3 is 13 residues. The CDR3 sequence: CASSLWSGNEQFF. The DNA of the CDR3 is TGTGCCAGCAGTTTGTGGTCTGGCAATGAGCAGTTCTTC.

This clonotype was counted only a few times. The V and J genes are TRBV6-5 and TRBJ2-7, with D perhaps being TRBD1 or TRBD2 (6 bases each). Trimming left V 2 bases short and J 6 bases short, with 14 bases between. The CDR3 length is 14 residues. Germline V gene sequence: CDR1 MNHEY, CDR2 SVGAGI. The CDR3 loop reads CASSYDPGGGEQYF. The CDR3 region has the DNA TGTGCCAGCAGTTACGACCCCGGGGGCGGCGAGCAGTACTTC.

This clonotype was detected only a few times. V usage is TRBV7-2 and J usage is TRBJ1-5; D is uncertain. Between the trimmed V and J ends, which lost 1 base and 9 bases, there was a span of 19 bases. This CDR3 contains 16 residues. The germline V gene has CDR1 SGHTA and CDR2 FQGNSA. CDR3 loop: CASSLVPNHGDWPQHF. DNA for the CDR3: TGTGCCAGCAGCTTAGTTCCGAATCACGGGGATTGGCCCCAGCATTTT.

This chain uses TRBV19 with TRBJ2-5; tentative D call: TRBD1 (6 bases). The CDR3 is 14 residues long. The V gene's germline CDR1 is LNHDA and CDR2 SQIVND (reference sequence). The V end lost 7 bases, the J end lost 3 bases, and 15 bases lay between the germline ends. The CDR3 DNA is TGTGCCAGTAAACGGGACATCGGAAAAGAGACCCAGTACTTC. Translated: CASKRDIGKETQYF.

This clonotype was recorded a few times. The CDR3 nucleotides are TGTGCCAGCAGCTTAGCTACTTCCAATGAGCAGTTCTTC. Amino acid sequence: CASSLATSNEQFF. V is TRBV7-8 and J is TRBJ2-1, with no clear D. CDR3 length: 13 amino acids. The germline V gene has CDR1 SGHVS and CDR2 FQNEAQ. Trimming removed 0 bases from V and 6 bases from J, with 6 bases in between.

This clonotype was observed a few times. V usage is TRBV4-2 and J usage is TRBJ2-5, with D possibly TRBD2 on 5 matching bases. V dropped 2 bases and J dropped 1 base, with 11 bases sitting between them. CDR1 LGHNA and CDR2 YNFKEQ come from the germline V gene. This CDR3 has 15 amino acids. The CDR3: CASSQKDSSQETQYF. The CDR3 nucleotides are TGTGCCAGCAGCCAAAAGGACTCGTCCCAAGAGACCCAGTACTTC.

The table lists this clonotype with a few counts. V and J are TRBV7-9 and TRBJ2-5; D might be TRBD1 (6 bases). From germline, CDR1 is SEHNR and CDR2 FQNEAQ (reference sequence). CDR3 size: 14 residues. The V end lost 4 bases, the J end lost 3 bases, and 12 bases lay between the germline ends. CDR3: CASSSRTEKETQYF. The DNA of the CDR3 is TGTGCCAGCAGCTCGAGGACAGAAAAAGAGACCCAGTACTTC.

In DNA form, the CDR3 reads TGTGCCAGCAGCTTAGATGGACTAGCGGGCACAGATACGCAGTATTTT. Its protein is CASSLDGLAGTDTQYF. This chain connects TRBV7-2 to TRBJ2-3; 10 bases fit TRBD2. Trimming cost V 1 base and J 1 base; bases outside gene matches: 2. The CDR3 sequence is 16 residues long. Germline loops: CDR1 SGHTA, CDR2 FQGNSA.

This clonotype was recorded many times. The chain recombines TRBV5-1 with TRBJ1-2, with TRBD1 matching 9 bases. The junction had 2 bases not matched to a gene; V was cut back by 4 bases and J by 4 bases. The germline gives CDR1 SGHRS, CDR2 YFSETQ. This CDR3 comprises 13 residues. CDR3 protein: CASSQGQGYGYTF. CDR3 DNA sequence: TGCGCCAGCAGCCAGGGACAGGGCTATGGCTACACCTTC.

V usage is TRBV7-2 and J usage is TRBJ1-1; perhaps TRBD1 as D (5 bases). There are 16 residues in the CDR3. Between the trimmed V and J ends, which lost 0 bases and 3 bases, there was a span of 14 bases. Germline values: CDR1 SGHTA, CDR2 FQGNSA. The DNA of the CDR3 is TGTGCCAGCAGCTTAGCCTTAGGGACCCAGTACACTGAAGCTTTCTTT. Amino acids: CASSLALGTQYTEAFF.

The chain uses TRBV5-5 and TRBJ2-3; 9 positions agree with TRBD2. The junction had 5 bases not matched to a gene; V was cut back by 0 bases and J by 3 bases. In germline, CDR1 is SGHKS, CDR2 YYEKEE (reference sequence). This CDR3 has 16 residues. The CDR3 spells CASSLEAGGPTDTQYF. Here the CDR3 DNA reads TGTGCCAGCAGCTTGGAGGCGGGGGGGCCGACAGATACGCAGTATTTT.